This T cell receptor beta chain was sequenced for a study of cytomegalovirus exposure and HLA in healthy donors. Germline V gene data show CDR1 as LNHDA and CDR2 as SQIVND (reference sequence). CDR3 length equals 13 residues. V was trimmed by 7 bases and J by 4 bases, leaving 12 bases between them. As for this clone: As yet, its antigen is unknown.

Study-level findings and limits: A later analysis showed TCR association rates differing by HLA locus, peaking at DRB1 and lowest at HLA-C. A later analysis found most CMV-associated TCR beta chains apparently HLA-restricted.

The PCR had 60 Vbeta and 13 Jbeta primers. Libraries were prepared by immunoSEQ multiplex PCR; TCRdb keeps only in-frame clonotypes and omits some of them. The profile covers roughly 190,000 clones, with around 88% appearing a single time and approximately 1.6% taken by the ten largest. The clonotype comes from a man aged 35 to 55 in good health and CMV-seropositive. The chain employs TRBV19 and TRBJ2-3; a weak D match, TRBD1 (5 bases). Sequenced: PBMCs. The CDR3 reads CASNRAGSDTQYF. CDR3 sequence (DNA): TGTGCCAGTAATAGGGCAGGGTCAGATACGCAGTATTTT.